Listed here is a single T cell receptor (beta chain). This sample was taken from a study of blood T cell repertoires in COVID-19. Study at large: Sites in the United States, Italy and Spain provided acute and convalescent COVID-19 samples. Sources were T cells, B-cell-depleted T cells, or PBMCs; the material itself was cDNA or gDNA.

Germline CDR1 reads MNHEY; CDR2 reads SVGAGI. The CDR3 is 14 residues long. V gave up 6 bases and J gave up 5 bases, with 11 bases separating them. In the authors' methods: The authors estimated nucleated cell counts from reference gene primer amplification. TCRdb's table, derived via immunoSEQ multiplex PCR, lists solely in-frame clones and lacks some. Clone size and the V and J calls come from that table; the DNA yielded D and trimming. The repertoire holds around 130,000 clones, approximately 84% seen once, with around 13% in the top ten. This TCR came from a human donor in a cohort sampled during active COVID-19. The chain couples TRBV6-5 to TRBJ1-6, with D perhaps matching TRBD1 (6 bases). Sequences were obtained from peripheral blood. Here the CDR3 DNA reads TGTGCCAGCAGAACAGGGATTGATAATTCACCCCTCCACTTT. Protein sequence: CASRTGIDNSPLHF.